This TCR beta chain stems from a study of chemoradiotherapy in HPV16-positive cancers. General study results and limits: Non-HPV-specific T cells did not expand in tumors during treatment, whereas candidate HPV-specific clones and E7-related motifs did.

Repeated repertoire sampling spanned the course of chemoradiotherapy. Trimming removed 1 base from V and 12 bases from J, with 12 bases in between. CDR1 is MNHNS, CDR2 SASEGT, per germline. The CDR3 length is 12 residues. As concerns this clone: What it binds is unknown.

Sequenced by immunoSEQ multiplex PCR; TCRdb stores in-frame clones only, minus some. The sample yields tens of thousands of clones, roughly 93% seen once. This clonotype was obtained from a human donor with HPV-associated anogenital cancer. The chain couples TRBV6-1 to TRBJ1-1; no clear D gene. Sequences were derived from blood, sampled from a patient who underwent chemoradiotherapy. CDR3 sequence (DNA): TGTGCCAGCAGTGAAGGTATCATCTCCTCTTTCTTT. Translation gives CASSEGIISSFF.